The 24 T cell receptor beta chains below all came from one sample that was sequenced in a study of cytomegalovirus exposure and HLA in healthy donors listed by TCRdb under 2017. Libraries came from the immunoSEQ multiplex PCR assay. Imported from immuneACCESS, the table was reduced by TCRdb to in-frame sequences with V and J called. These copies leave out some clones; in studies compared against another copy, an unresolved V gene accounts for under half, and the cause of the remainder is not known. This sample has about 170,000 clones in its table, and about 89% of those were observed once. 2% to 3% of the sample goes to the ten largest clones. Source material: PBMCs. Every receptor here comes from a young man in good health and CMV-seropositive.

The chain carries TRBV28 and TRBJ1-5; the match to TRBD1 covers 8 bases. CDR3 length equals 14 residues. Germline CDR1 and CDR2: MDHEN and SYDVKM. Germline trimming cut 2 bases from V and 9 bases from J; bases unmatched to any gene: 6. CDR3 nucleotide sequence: TGTGCCAGCAGTTTAGCAGGGGGCCAAGGGCCCCAGCATTTT. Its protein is CASSLAGGQGPQHF. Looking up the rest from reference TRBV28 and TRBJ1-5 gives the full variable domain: DVKVTQSSRYLVKRTGEKVFLECVQDMDHENMFWYRQDPGLGLRLIYFSYDVKMKEKGDIPEGYSVSREKKERFSLILESASTNQTSMYLCASSLAGGQGPQHFGDGTRLSIL.

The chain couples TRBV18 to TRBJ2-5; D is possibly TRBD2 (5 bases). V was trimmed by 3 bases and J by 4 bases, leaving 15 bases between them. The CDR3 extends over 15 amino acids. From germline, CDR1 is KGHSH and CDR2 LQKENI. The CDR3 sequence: CASSPSLVASETQYF. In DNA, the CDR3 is TGTGCCAGCTCACCTTCCTTAGTAGCGTCAGAGACCCAGTACTTC.

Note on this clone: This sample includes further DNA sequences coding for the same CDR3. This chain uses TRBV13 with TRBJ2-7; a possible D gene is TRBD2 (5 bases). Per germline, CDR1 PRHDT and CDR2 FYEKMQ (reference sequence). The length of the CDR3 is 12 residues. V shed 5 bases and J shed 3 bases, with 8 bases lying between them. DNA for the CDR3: TGTGCCAGCAGCCTAGCTAGCTACGAGCAGTACTTC. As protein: CASSLASYEQYF.

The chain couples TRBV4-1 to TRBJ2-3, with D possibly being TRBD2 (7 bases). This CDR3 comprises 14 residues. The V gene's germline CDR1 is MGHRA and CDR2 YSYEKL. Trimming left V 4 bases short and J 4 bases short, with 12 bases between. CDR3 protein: CASSPSGGPDTQYF. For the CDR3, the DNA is TGCGCCAGCAGCCCGTCCGGGGGGCCAGATACGCAGTATTTT.

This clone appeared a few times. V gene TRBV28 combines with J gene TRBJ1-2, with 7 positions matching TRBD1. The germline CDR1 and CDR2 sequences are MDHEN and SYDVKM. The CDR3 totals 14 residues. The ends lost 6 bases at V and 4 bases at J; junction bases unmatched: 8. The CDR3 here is CASRQGRGTYGYTF. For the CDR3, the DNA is TGTGCCAGCAGACAGGGGAGAGGTACCTATGGCTACACCTTC.

The CDR3 loop reads CASSQFSASVAKNIQYF. As DNA, the CDR3 is TGTGCCAGCAGCCAATTTTCCGCTAGCGTTGCCAAAAACATTCAGTACTTC. The chain employs TRBV4-2 and TRBJ2-4; a weak D match, TRBD2 (6 bases). CDR1 is LGHNA, CDR2 YNFKEQ, per germline. V lost 2 bases and J 1 base, leaving 15 bases between the germline ends. The CDR3 is 17 amino acids.

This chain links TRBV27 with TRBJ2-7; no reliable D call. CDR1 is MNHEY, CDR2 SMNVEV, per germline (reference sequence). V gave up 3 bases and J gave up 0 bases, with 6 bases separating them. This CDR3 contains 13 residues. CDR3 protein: CASSFSSSYEQYF. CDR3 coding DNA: TGTGCCAGCAGTTTTTCCAGCTCCTACGAGCAGTACTTC.

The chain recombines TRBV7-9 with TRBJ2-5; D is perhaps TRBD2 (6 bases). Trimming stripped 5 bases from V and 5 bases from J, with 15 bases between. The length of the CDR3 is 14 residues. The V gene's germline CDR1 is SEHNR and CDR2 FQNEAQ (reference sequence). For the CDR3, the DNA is TGTGCCAGCAGCCCAGGCACGGGGGTGGAGACCCAGTACTTC. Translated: CASSPGTGVETQYF.

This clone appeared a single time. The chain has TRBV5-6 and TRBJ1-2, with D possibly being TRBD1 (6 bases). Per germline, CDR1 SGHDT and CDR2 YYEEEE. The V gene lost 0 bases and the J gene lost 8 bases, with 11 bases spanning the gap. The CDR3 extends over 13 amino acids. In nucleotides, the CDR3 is TGTGCCAGCAGCTTGGGGGACAATATGGGCTACACCTTC. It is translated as CASSLGDNMGYTF.

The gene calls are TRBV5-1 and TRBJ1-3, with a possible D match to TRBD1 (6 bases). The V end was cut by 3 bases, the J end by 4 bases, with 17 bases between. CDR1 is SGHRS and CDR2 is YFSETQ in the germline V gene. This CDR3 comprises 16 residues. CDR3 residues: CASSSTVTGSGNTIYF. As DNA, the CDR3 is TGCGCCAGCAGCTCGACCGTAACAGGGTCCGGAAACACCATATATTTT.

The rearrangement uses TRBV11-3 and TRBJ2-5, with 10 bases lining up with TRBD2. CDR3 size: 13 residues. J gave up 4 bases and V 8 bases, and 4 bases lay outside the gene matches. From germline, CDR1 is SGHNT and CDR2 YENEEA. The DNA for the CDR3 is TGTGCCAGCGGATCTAGCGGGGGAGAGACCCAGTACTTC. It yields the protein CASGSSGGETQYF.

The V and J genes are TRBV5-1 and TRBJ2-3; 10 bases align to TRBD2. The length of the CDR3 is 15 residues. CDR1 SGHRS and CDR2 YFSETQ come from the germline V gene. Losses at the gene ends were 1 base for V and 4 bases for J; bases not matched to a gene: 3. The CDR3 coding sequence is TGCGCCAGCAGCTTGCAGCGGGGGGGGTCAGATACGCAGTATTTT. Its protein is CASSLQRGGSDTQYF.

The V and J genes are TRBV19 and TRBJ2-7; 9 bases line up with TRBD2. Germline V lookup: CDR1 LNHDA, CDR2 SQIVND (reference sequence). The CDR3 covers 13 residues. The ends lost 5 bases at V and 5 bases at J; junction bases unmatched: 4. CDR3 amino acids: CASSRGLANEQYF. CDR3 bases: TGTGCCAGTAGTCGGGGACTAGCCAACGAGCAGTACTTC.

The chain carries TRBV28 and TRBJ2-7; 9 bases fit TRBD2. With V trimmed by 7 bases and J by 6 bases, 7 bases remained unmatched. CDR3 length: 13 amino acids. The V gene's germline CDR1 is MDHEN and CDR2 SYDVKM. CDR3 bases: TGTGCCAGCAACCCGGCGGGAGGGGCCGAGCAGTACTTC. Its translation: CASNPAGGAEQYF.

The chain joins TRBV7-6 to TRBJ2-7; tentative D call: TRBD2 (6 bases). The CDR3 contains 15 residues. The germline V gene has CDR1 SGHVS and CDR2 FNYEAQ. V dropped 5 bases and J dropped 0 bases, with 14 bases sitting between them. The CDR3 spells CASSPGTSGSYEQYF. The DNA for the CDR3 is TGTGCCAGCAGCCCCGGGACTTCGGGCTCCTACGAGCAGTACTTC. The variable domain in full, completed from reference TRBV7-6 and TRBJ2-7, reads GAGVSQSPRYKVTKRGQDVALRCDPISGHVSLYWYRQALGQGPEFLTYFNYEAQQDKSGLPNDRFSAERPEGSISTLTIQRTEQRDSAMYRCASSPGTSGSYEQYFGPGTRLTVT.

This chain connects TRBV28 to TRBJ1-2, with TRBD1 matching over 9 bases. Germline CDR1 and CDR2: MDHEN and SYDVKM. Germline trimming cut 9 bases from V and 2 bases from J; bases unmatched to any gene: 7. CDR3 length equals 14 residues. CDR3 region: CARGTGTENYGYTF. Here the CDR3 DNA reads TGTGCCAGGGGGACAGGGACGGAAAACTATGGCTACACCTTC.

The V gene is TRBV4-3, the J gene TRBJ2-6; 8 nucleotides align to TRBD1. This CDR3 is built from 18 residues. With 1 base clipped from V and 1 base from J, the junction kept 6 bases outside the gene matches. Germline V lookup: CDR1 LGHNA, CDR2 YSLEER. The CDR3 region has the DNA TGCGCCAGCAGCCAAGGAGGCAGGGGGCTTTCTGGGGCCAACGTCCTGACTTTC. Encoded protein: CASSQGGRGLSGANVLTF.

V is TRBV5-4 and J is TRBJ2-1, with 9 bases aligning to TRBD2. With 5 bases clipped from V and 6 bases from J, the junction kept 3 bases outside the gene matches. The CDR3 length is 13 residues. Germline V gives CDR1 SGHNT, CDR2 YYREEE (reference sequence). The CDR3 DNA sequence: TGTGCCAGCAGACTAGCGGGCTTCAATGAGCAGTTCTTC. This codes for CASRLAGFNEQFF.

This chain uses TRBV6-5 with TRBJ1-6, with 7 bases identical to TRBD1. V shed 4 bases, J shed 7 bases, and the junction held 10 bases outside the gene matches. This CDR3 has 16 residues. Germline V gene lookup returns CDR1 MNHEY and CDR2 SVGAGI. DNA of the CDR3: TGTGCCAGCAGTTCCCCGGACAGGTCCTTCAATTCACCCCTCCACTTT. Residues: CASSSPDRSFNSPLHF.

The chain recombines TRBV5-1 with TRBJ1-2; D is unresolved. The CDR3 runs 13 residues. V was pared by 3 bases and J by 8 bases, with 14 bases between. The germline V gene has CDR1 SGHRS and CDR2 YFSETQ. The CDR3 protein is CASSSGFSGGYTF. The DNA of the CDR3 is TGCGCCAGCAGCTCGGGGTTTTCGGGCGGCTACACCTTC.

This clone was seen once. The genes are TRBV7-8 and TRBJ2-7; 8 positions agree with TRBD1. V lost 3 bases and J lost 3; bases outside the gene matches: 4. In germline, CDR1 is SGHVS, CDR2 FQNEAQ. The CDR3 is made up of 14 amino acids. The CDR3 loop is CASSLGQASYEQYF. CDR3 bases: TGTGCCAGCAGCTTGGGACAGGCTAGCTACGAGCAGTACTTC.

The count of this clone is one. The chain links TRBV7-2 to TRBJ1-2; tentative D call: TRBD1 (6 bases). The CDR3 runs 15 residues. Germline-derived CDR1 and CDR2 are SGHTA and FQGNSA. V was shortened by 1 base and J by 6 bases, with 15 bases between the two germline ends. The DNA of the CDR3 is TGTGCCAGCAGCTTAGTTGGCAGGGGAAAGGATGGCTACACCTTC. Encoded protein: CASSLVGRGKDGYTF.

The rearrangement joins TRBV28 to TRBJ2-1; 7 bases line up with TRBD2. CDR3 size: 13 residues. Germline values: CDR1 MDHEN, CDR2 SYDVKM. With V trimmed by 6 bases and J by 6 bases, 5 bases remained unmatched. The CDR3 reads CASRKTSLNEQFF. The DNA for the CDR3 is TGTGCCAGCAGGAAGACTAGCCTCAATGAGCAGTTCTTC.

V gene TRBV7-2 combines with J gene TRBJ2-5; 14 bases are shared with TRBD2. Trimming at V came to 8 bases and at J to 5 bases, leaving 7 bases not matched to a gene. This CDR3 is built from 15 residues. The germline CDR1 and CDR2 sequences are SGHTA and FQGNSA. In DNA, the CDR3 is TGTGCCAGCGGCGGGACTAGCGGGAGTCTGGAGACCCAGTACTTC. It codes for CASGGTSGSLETQYF.